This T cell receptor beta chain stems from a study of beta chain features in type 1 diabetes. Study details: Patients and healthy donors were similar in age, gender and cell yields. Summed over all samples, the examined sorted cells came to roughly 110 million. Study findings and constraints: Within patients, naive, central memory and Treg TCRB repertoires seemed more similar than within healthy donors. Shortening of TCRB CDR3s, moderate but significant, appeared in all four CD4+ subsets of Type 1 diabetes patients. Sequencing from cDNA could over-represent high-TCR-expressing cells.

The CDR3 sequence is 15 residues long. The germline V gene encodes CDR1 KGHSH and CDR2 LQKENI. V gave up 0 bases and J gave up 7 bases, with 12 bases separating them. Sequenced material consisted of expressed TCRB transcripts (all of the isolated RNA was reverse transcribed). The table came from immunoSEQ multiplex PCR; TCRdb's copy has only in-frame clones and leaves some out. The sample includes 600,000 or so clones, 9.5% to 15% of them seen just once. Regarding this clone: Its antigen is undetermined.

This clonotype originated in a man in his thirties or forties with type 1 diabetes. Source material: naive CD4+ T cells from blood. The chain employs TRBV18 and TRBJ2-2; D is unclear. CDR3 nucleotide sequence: TGTGCCAGCTCACCACCCTCTGAGAGGTTCGGGGAGCTGTTTTTT. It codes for CASSPPSERFGELFF.